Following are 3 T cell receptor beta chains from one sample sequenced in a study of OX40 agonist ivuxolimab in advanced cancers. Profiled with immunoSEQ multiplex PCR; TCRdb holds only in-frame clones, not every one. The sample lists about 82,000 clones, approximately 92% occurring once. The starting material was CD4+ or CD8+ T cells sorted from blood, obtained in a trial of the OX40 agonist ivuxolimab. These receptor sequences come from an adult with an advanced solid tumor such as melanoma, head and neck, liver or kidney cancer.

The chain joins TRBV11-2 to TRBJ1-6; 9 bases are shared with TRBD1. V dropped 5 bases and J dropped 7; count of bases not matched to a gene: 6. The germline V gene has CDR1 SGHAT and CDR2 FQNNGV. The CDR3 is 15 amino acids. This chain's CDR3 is CASSPDRGINSPLHF. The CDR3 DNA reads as TGTGCCAGCAGCCCAGACAGGGGGATCAATTCACCCCTCCACTTT.

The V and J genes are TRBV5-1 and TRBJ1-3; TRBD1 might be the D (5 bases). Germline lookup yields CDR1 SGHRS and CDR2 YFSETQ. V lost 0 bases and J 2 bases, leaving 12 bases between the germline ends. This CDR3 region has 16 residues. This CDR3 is CASSLAGAKTGNTIYF. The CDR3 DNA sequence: TGCGCCAGCAGCTTGGCCGGGGCAAAGACTGGAAACACCATATATTTT.

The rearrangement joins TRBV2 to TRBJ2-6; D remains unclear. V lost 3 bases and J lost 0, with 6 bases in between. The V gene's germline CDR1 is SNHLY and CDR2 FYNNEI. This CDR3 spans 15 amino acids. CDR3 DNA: TGTGCCAGCAGTGAGTGGAGCTCTGGGGCCAACGTCCTGACTTTC. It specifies CASSEWSSGANVLTF.